This T cell receptor (beta chain) was captured by sequencing in a study of CD8+ T cells in alopecia areata. CD4, CD8alpha, NKG2D, NKG2ACE and other markers guided sorting of pooled cutaneous lymph node cells. Extracted RNA was reverse transcribed into cDNA, the sequencing template. Assay used: immunoSEQ multiplex PCR; TCRdb lists only in-frame clones, some missing. The sample holds 270,000 or so clones, and no clone turns up only once. About this clone itself: The gene names here belong to mouse. The observed sequence ends 3 residues before the CDR3 terminus, with the missing tail filled in from the germline J gene.

The germline gives CDR1 GKSSPN, CDR2 SITVG. V lost 0 bases to trimming and J lost 4 bases, with 10 bases between them. The CDR3 extends over 15 amino acids. This chain links TRBV31 with TRBJ1-6, with D tentatively TRBD1 (6 bases). TRBJ1-6 is identified as an open reading frame with a role that is uncertain. The sequenced sample consisted of CD4+ T cells sorted from a lymph node. This clonotype was sampled from a C3H/HeJ mouse with alopecia areata. The strain's MHC haplotype is H2-k. Partial CDR3 DNA: TGTGCCTGGAGTCTAGTAAGGGGGTATAATTCGCCC. Protein sequence: CAWSLVRGYNSP. In full, the CDR3 is CAWSLVRGYNSPLYF.